Listed below are T cell receptor beta chains from one sample, sequenced in a study of cytomegalovirus exposure and HLA in healthy donors. Sequenced by immunoSEQ multiplex PCR; TCRdb stores in-frame clones only, minus some. The data contain around 170,000 clones, roughly 80% of them singletons. Material: PBMCs. These receptors were taken from a woman between 18 and 30 years old in good health and CMV-seronegative. The CDR3 runs from the conserved cysteine through the conserved F or W. Each record gives: CDR3 protein, CDR3 DNA, clone size, V gene, D gene, J gene, CDR3 length. The D gene is left open where the match is weak. Clone size appears in some rows only: once, few, many, or a class for an expanded clone.

CDR3aa: CASSPRELTVGYNEQFF; CDR3nt: TGTGCCAGCTCACCCAGAGAATTGACAGTAGGCTACAATGAGCAGTTCTTC; abundance: NA; v_gene: TRBV18; d_gene: NA; j_gene: TRBJ2-1; len: 17
CDR3aa: CASSFGSYNSPLHF; CDR3nt: TGTGCCAGCAGTTTCGGCTCCTATAATTCACCCCTCCACTTT; abundance: NA; v_gene: TRBV27; d_gene: NA; j_gene: TRBJ1-6; len: 14
CDR3aa: CASSELAVTGELFF; CDR3nt: TGTGCCAGCAGTGAATTAGCGGTCACCGGGGAGCTGTTTTTT; abundance: NA; v_gene: TRBV2; d_gene: NA; j_gene: TRBJ2-2; len: 14
CDR3aa: CASSSPAPGGGMSYEQYF; CDR3nt: TGTGCCAGCAGCTCCCCCGCCCCGGGAGGGGGCATGTCCTACGAGCAGTACTTC; abundance: NA; v_gene: TRBV11-2; d_gene: NA; j_gene: TRBJ2-7; len: 18
CDR3aa: CASSEGQGGGYTF; CDR3nt: TGTGCCAGCAGTGAGGGACAGGGAGGTGGCTACACCTTC; abundance: NA; v_gene: TRBV28; d_gene: TRBD1; j_gene: TRBJ1-2; len: 13
CDR3aa: CASSSQGLSTDTQYF; CDR3nt: TGTGCCAGCAGTTCACAGGGTCTGAGCACAGATACGCAGTATTTT; abundance: NA; v_gene: TRBV7-9; d_gene: NA; j_gene: TRBJ2-3; len: 15
CDR3aa: CASSPQGYEQYF; CDR3nt: TGTGCCAGCAGTCCCCAGGGCTACGAGCAGTACTTC; abundance: NA; v_gene: TRBV6-1; d_gene: NA; j_gene: TRBJ2-7; len: 12
CDR3aa: CASSQQGMIGEAFF; CDR3nt: TGTGCCAGCAGCCAACAGGGAATGATCGGTGAAGCTTTCTTT; abundance: NA; v_gene: TRBV7-9; d_gene: NA; j_gene: TRBJ1-1; len: 14
CDR3aa: CASSAGTGGGYTF; CDR3nt: TGTGCCAGCTCGGCCGGGACAGGGGGTGGCTACACCTTC; abundance: NA; v_gene: TRBV18; d_gene: TRBD1; j_gene: TRBJ1-2; len: 13
CDR3aa: CASGSAGGRNEQFF; CDR3nt: TGTGCCAGTGGTTCGGCGGGAGGGAGGAATGAGCAGTTCTTC; abundance: NA; v_gene: TRBV25-1; d_gene: TRBD2; j_gene: TRBJ2-1; len: 14
CDR3aa: CASSLGRNTEAFF; CDR3nt: TGTGCCAGCAGTCTTGGGCGGAACACTGAAGCTTTCTTT; abundance: few; v_gene: TRBV6-1; d_gene: NA; j_gene: TRBJ1-1; len: 13
CDR3aa: CASSWGGPKETQYF; CDR3nt: TGCGCCAGCAGCTGGGGAGGTCCCAAAGAGACCCAGTACTTC; abundance: NA; v_gene: TRBV5-1; d_gene: NA; j_gene: TRBJ2-5; len: 14
CDR3aa: CASSLRGETQYF; CDR3nt: TGTGCCAGCAGCTTACGGGGTGAAACCCAGTACTTC; abundance: NA; v_gene: TRBV11-1; d_gene: NA; j_gene: TRBJ2-5; len: 12
CDR3aa: CASRQGPNEQFF; CDR3nt: TGTGCCAGCAGACAGGGCCCCAATGAGCAGTTCTTC; abundance: NA; v_gene: TRBV11-2; d_gene: NA; j_gene: TRBJ2-1; len: 12
CDR3aa: CSVEEFASGDNEQFF; CDR3nt: TGCAGCGTTGAAGAGTTCGCTAGCGGGGACAATGAGCAGTTCTTC; abundance: NA; v_gene: TRBV29-1; d_gene: TRBD2; j_gene: TRBJ2-1; len: 15
CDR3aa: CASSVGTGRDTEAFF; CDR3nt: TGTGCCAGCAGCGTCGGTACAGGGCGGGACACTGAAGCTTTCTTT; abundance: NA; v_gene: TRBV9; d_gene: NA; j_gene: TRBJ1-1; len: 15
CDR3aa: CASSLSPGSYEQYF; CDR3nt: TGTGCCAGCAGTTTATCTCCGGGGAGCTACGAGCAGTACTTC; abundance: NA; v_gene: TRBV27; d_gene: NA; j_gene: TRBJ2-7; len: 14
CDR3aa: CASSLLGPGLIANTGELFF; CDR3nt: TGTGCCAGCAGTTTACTCGGACCGGGACTTATCGCGAACACCGGGGAGCTGTTTTTT; abundance: NA; v_gene: TRBV28; d_gene: NA; j_gene: TRBJ2-2; len: 19
CDR3aa: CASSPTGYNEQFF; CDR3nt: TGTGCCAGCAGCCCGACAGGATACAATGAGCAGTTCTTC; abundance: NA; v_gene: TRBV7-3; d_gene: NA; j_gene: TRBJ2-1; len: 13
CDR3aa: CASSLRQGTGYGYTF; CDR3nt: TGTGCCAGCAGTCTCCGACAGGGAACTGGTTATGGCTACACCTTC; abundance: NA; v_gene: TRBV6-5; d_gene: TRBD1; j_gene: TRBJ1-2; len: 15
CDR3aa: CASSPHSNQPQHF; CDR3nt: TGTGCCAGCAGTCCCCATAGCAATCAGCCCCAGCATTTT; abundance: NA; v_gene: TRBV6-5; d_gene: NA; j_gene: TRBJ1-5; len: 13
CDR3aa: CASSSGTSVFADTQYF; CDR3nt: TGTGCCAGCTCAAGCGGGACTAGCGTCTTTGCAGATACGCAGTATTTT; abundance: few; v_gene: TRBV18; d_gene: TRBD2; j_gene: TRBJ2-3; len: 16
CDR3aa: CASSLAVGGTANVLTF; CDR3nt: TGTGCCAGCAGCTTAGCGGTCGGGGGTACGGCCAACGTCCTGACTTTC; abundance: NA; v_gene: TRBV7-2; d_gene: NA; j_gene: TRBJ2-6; len: 16
CDR3aa: CASSGQGDRNSPLHF; CDR3nt: TGTGCCAGCAGCGGACAGGGGGATCGGAATTCACCCCTCCACTTT; abundance: NA; v_gene: TRBV2; d_gene: TRBD1; j_gene: TRBJ1-6; len: 15
CDR3aa: CASSELAGYNEQFF; CDR3nt: TGCGCCAGCAGTGAACTAGCGGGATACAATGAGCAGTTCTTC; abundance: NA; v_gene: TRBV10-1; d_gene: TRBD2; j_gene: TRBJ2-1; len: 14
CDR3aa: CASSPMGGVNGYTF; CDR3nt: TGTGCCAGCAGCCCCATGGGGGGAGTGAATGGCTACACCTTC; abundance: NA; v_gene: TRBV6-6; d_gene: NA; j_gene: TRBJ1-2; len: 14
CDR3aa: CASSPSTAFEGAGELFF; CDR3nt: TGTGCCAGCAGCCCAAGCACAGCCTTCGAGGGGGCCGGGGAGCTGTTTTTT; abundance: NA; v_gene: TRBV11-3; d_gene: NA; j_gene: TRBJ2-2; len: 17
CDR3aa: CASSELPDWAGGYTF; CDR3nt: TGTGCCAGCAGTGAACTACCTGATTGGGCCGGTGGCTACACCTTC; abundance: NA; v_gene: TRBV25-1; d_gene: NA; j_gene: TRBJ1-2; len: 15
CDR3aa: CASSLQGHTHYSNQPQHF; CDR3nt: TGCGCCAGCAGCTTACAGGGGCATACTCACTATAGCAATCAGCCCCAGCATTTT; abundance: NA; v_gene: TRBV5-1; d_gene: TRBD1; j_gene: TRBJ1-5; len: 18
CDR3aa: CATSRAGEDYGYTF; CDR3nt: TGTGCCACCAGCAGAGCCGGAGAAGACTATGGCTACACCTTC; abundance: once; v_gene: TRBV15; d_gene: NA; j_gene: TRBJ1-2; len: 14
CDR3aa: CASSLSTLGQDLSYEQYF; CDR3nt: TGTGCCAGCAGTTTATCGACCTTGGGACAGGACCTCTCCTACGAGCAGTACTTC; abundance: NA; v_gene: TRBV27; d_gene: TRBD1; j_gene: TRBJ2-7; len: 18
CDR3aa: CASSLDRLGPKETQYF; CDR3nt: TGTGCCAGCAGCTTAGACAGGTTGGGGCCCAAGGAGACCCAGTACTTC; abundance: NA; v_gene: TRBV7-2; d_gene: NA; j_gene: TRBJ2-5; len: 16
CDR3aa: CASTRTSGGTDTQYF; CDR3nt: TGTGCCAGCACACGGACTAGCGGGGGCACAGATACGCAGTATTTT; abundance: once; v_gene: TRBV28; d_gene: TRBD2; j_gene: TRBJ2-3; len: 15
CDR3aa: CASSGDRTGPGTQYF; CDR3nt: TGTGCCAGCAGTGGGGATCGGACAGGGCCCGGGACCCAGTACTTC; abundance: NA; v_gene: TRBV2; d_gene: TRBD1; j_gene: TRBJ2-5; len: 15
CDR3aa: CAKNLREGQSNEQFF; CDR3nt: TGTGCCAAGAACCTACGGGAGGGCCAAAGCAATGAGCAGTTCTTC; abundance: NA; v_gene: TRBV6-4; d_gene: TRBD2; j_gene: TRBJ2-1; len: 15
CDR3aa: CASSPPEDEQYF; CDR3nt: TGTGCCAGCAGTCCACCGGAGGACGAGCAGTACTTC; abundance: NA; v_gene: TRBV6-6; d_gene: NA; j_gene: TRBJ2-7; len: 12
CDR3aa: CASSHDRDNYEQYF; CDR3nt: TGTGCCAGCAGCCACGACCGGGACAACTACGAGCAGTACTTC; abundance: NA; v_gene: TRBV4-2; d_gene: NA; j_gene: TRBJ2-7; len: 14
CDR3aa: CAGRGVAGELFF; CDR3nt: TGTGCCGGCAGGGGAGTGGCCGGGGAGCTGTTTTTT; abundance: NA; v_gene: TRBV19; d_gene: NA; j_gene: TRBJ2-2; len: 12
CDR3aa: CASSQEQRGPTDTQYF; CDR3nt: TGCGCCAGCAGCCAAGAGCAGCGAGGGCCCACAGATACGCAGTATTTT; abundance: NA; v_gene: TRBV4-1; d_gene: NA; j_gene: TRBJ2-3; len: 16
CDR3aa: CASSLVASGGTYYNEQFF; CDR3nt: TGCGCCAGCAGCTTGGTCGCTAGCGGGGGAACTTACTACAATGAGCAGTTCTTC; abundance: NA; v_gene: TRBV5-1; d_gene: TRBD2; j_gene: TRBJ2-1; len: 18
CDR3aa: CASTLQGPPGEQYF; CDR3nt: TGTGCCAGCACCTTACAGGGGCCTCCGGGCGAGCAGTACTTC; abundance: NA; v_gene: TRBV6-5; d_gene: TRBD1; j_gene: TRBJ2-7; len: 14
CDR3aa: CSVVQGLSYGYTF; CDR3nt: TGCAGCGTTGTGCAGGGCCTTAGCTATGGCTACACCTTC; abundance: once; v_gene: TRBV29-1; d_gene: NA; j_gene: TRBJ1-2; len: 13
CDR3aa: CATGTLGSNEQYF; CDR3nt: TGTGCCACTGGGACTCTGGGGAGCAACGAGCAGTACTTC; abundance: NA; v_gene: TRBV14; d_gene: NA; j_gene: TRBJ2-7; len: 13
CDR3aa: CATSRVASTDTQYF; CDR3nt: TGTGCCACCAGCAGAGTAGCTAGCACAGATACGCAGTATTTT; abundance: NA; v_gene: TRBV15; d_gene: NA; j_gene: TRBJ2-3; len: 14
CDR3aa: CASSVLTSANYGYTF; CDR3nt: TGTGCCAGCAGCGTCCTCACATCAGCTAACTATGGCTACACCTTC; abundance: few; v_gene: TRBV2; d_gene: NA; j_gene: TRBJ1-2; len: 15
CDR3aa: CAAQQGPARGEQFF; CDR3nt: TGTGCCGCCCAACAGGGGCCCGCCAGAGGGGAGCAGTTCTTC; abundance: NA; v_gene: TRBV10-3; d_gene: TRBD1; j_gene: TRBJ2-1; len: 14